Listed here are 32 T cell receptor beta chains from one sample, sequenced in a study of response to subunit inactivated influenza vaccine. Using its own MiXCR run on the RT-PCR reads, TCRdb lists one record per CDR3 protein. Of about 650,000 distinct CDR3 sequences listed, around a sixth are singletons. The input for sequencing was PBMCs from blood, taken about 13 days after vaccination. These receptors originate from a man aged 45 to 65 who received an inactivated influenza vaccine.

The sample holds a few counts of this clonotype. This chain connects TRBV28 to TRBJ2-1, with 8 bases matching TRBD2. V gave up 5 bases and J gave up 8 bases; unmatched junction bases: 11. This CDR3 is built from 15 residues. Germline CDR1 and CDR2: MDHEN and SYDVKM. The CDR3 here is CASSGASGGSYEQFF. The DNA of the CDR3 is TGTGCCAGCAGTGGGGCATCGGGGGGGAGCTATGAGCAGTTCTTC.

The chain has TRBV6-2 or TRBV6-3 and TRBJ2-7; D unresolved. The V gene lost 6 bases and the J gene lost 3 bases, with 9 bases spanning the gap. The CDR3 sequence is 12 residues long. Germline V gene sequence: CDR1 MNHEY, CDR2 SVGEGT. The CDR3 region has the DNA TGTGCCAGCAGCGACATAGGCTACGAGCAGTACTTC. Residues: CASSDIGYEQYF.

Only a few counts were recorded for this clonotype. V gene TRBV24-1 combines with J gene TRBJ2-5; 7 bases map to TRBD2. This CDR3 comprises 14 residues. Trimming at V came to 9 bases and at J to 1 base, leaving 7 bases not matched to a gene. CDR1 and CDR2 (germline): KGHDR, SFDVKD. CDR3 in DNA: TGTGCCACCCAAGGGAGGGGTGGCCAAGAGACCCAGTACTTC. It translates to CATQGRGGQETQYF.

The chain has TRBV4-2 and TRBJ2-1, with D perhaps being TRBD1 or TRBD2 (6 bases each). The CDR3 spans 17 residues. Germline CDR1 and CDR2: LGHNA and YNFKEQ. Trimming cost V 0 bases and J 0 bases, with 12 bases left between them. The CDR3: CASSQESGAISYNEQFF. The CDR3 coding sequence is TGTGCCAGCAGCCAAGAGTCGGGGGCGATCTCCTACAATGAGCAGTTCTTC.

This clonotype turned up a few times. The chain recombines TRBV24-1 with TRBJ2-1; D may match TRBD1 or TRBD2 (11 bases each). CDR1 KGHDR and CDR2 SFDVKD come from the germline V gene. The CDR3 length is 24 residues. V was trimmed by 2 bases and J by 0 bases, leaving 34 bases between them. CDR3 protein: CATSDSGTGGRVGSGRASYNEQFF. For the CDR3, the DNA is TGTGCCACCAGTGATTCCGGGACAGGGGGTAGAGTTGGTAGCGGGAGGGCCTCCTACAATGAGCAGTTCTTC.

The chain has TRBV28 and TRBJ2-3, with TRBD2 matching over 12 bases. This CDR3 is 16 amino acids long. Germline CDR1 MDHEN, CDR2 SYDVKM. V lost 4 bases, J lost 3 bases, and 5 bases stayed unmatched. Written as DNA, the CDR3 is TGTGCCAGCAGTTCCCGACTAGCGGGAGAGACAGATACGCAGTATTTT. It codes for CASSSRLAGETDTQYF.

This clonotype was seen more than once but under ten times. This chain uses TRBV18 with TRBJ1-2; 10 bases line up with TRBD1. This CDR3 has 16 residues. Germline V gives CDR1 KGHSH, CDR2 LQKENI. Losses at the gene ends were 3 bases for V and 0 bases for J; bases not matched to a gene: 4. The CDR3 reads CASSPGTGEANYGYTF. The CDR3 nucleotides read TGTGCCAGCTCACCCGGGACAGGGGAAGCTAACTATGGCTACACCTTC.

This clonotype appeared a few times. V gene TRBV7-2 combines with J gene TRBJ2-5; 9 nucleotides match TRBD2. The ends lost 7 bases at V and 4 bases at J; junction bases unmatched: 16. This CDR3 has 17 residues. Germline values: CDR1 SGHTA, CDR2 FQGNSA. CDR3 in amino acids: CASTPGVGLAPPETQYF. As DNA, the CDR3 is TGTGCCAGCACCCCCGGTGTGGGACTAGCCCCACCAGAGACCCAGTACTTC.

This chain connects TRBV5-5 to TRBJ2-5; no reliable D call. This CDR3 contains 15 residues. CDR1 and CDR2 from the germline V gene are SGHKS and YYEKEE (reference sequence). V lost 2 bases and J 1 base, leaving 12 bases between the germline ends. The CDR3 DNA is TGTGCCAGCAGCTTTATGGCAGTCACCCAAGAGACCCAGTACTTC. As protein: CASSFMAVTQETQYF.

This clonotype was counted a few times. This sequence joins TRBV20-1 and TRBJ1-1; D unclear. From germline, CDR1 is DFQATT and CDR2 SNEGSKA (reference sequence). The CDR3 covers 11 residues. Trimming stripped 6 bases from V and 9 bases from J, with 14 bases between. This CDR3 is CSAHPGSKAFF. The CDR3, as DNA: TGCAGTGCCCACCCGGGATCTAAAGCTTTCTTT.

The chain has TRBV6-1 and TRBJ2-1, with TRBD1 matching 9 bases. Trimming took 10 bases from V and 9 from J; bases not matched to a gene: 13. The germline gives CDR1 MNHNS, CDR2 SASEGT. The CDR3 covers 14 residues. The DNA for the CDR3 is TGTGCCACTCGACAGGGGGGTTTAAGTGGTGAGCAGTTCTTC. It codes for CATRQGGLSGEQFF.

This clonotype was counted between two and nine times. The rearrangement uses TRBV5-1 and TRBJ2-2, with 13 positions matching TRBD2. Germline CDR1 is SGHRS and CDR2 is YFSETQ. V shed 4 bases, J shed 2 bases, and the junction held 11 bases outside the gene matches. The CDR3 has 19 residues. The CDR3 loop is CASSRGLAGDSPNTGELFF. The DNA of the CDR3 is TGCGCCAGCAGCCGCGGACTAGCGGGAGACTCACCTAACACCGGGGAGCTGTTTTTT.

J is TRBJ2-7 and V is TRBV20-1; 12 bases align to TRBD2. Germline CDR1 and CDR2: DFQATT and SNEGSKA (reference sequence). V lost 3 bases to trimming and J lost 3 bases; unmatched junction nucleotides: 9. The length of the CDR3 is 16 residues. The CDR3 region has the DNA TGCAGTGCTAGGCCCCCCACTAGCGGGGGGTTCTACGAGCAGTACTTC. As protein: CSARPPTSGGFYEQYF.

The gene calls are TRBV15 and TRBJ2-1, with TRBD1 as a possible D gene (9 bases). Trimming left V 8 bases short and J 4 bases short, with 21 bases between. The CDR3 spans 16 residues. Germline values: CDR1 LNHNV, CDR2 YYDKDF (reference sequence). The CDR3 sequence: CATGGGWTGDYNEQFF. As DNA, the CDR3 is TGTGCCACCGGCGGGGGGTGGACAGGGGATTACAATGAGCAGTTCTTC.

This clonotype was counted a few times. The V and J genes are TRBV28 and TRBJ1-1; D may be TRBD1 (6 bases). The CDR3 has 15 residues. The V end lost 4 bases, the J end lost 7 bases, and 19 bases lay between the germline ends. Germline values: CDR1 MDHEN, CDR2 SYDVKM. As DNA, the CDR3 is TGTGCCAGCAGTTCAGGACAGCTTCGGAATGGTGAAGCTTTCTTT. Translation gives CASSSGQLRNGEAFF.

The chain couples TRBV24-1 to TRBJ2-1; no clear D gene. The CDR3 spans 12 residues. Germline V lookup: CDR1 KGHDR, CDR2 SFDVKD. V was shortened by 9 bases and J by 7 bases, with 12 bases between the two germline ends. The chain's CDR3 is CATGNGQNEQFF. Written as DNA, the CDR3 is TGTGCCACCGGCAATGGGCAAAATGAGCAGTTCTTC.

This clonotype came up a few times. The chain employs TRBV29-1 and TRBJ2-2; TRBD1 matches 7 bases. Germline CDR1 is SQVTM and CDR2 is ANQGSEA. The CDR3 consists of 15 residues. V trimming: 7 bases; J trimming: 5 bases; junction bases outside the gene matches: 13. The CDR3 bases are TGCAGCGGTAGAGCTACAGGGGTTGGGACCGGGGAGCTGTTTTTT. Translated: CSGRATGVGTGELFF.

This clonotype showed up just a few times. This chain links TRBV7-2 with TRBJ2-3; D is possibly TRBD1 or TRBD2 (6 bases each). The CDR3 is 15 amino acids. V lost 4 bases, J lost 0 bases, and 11 bases lay in between. CDR1 SGHTA and CDR2 FQGNSA come from the germline V gene. CDR3 protein: CASSSQGLSTDTQYF. The CDR3 region has the DNA TGTGCCAGCAGCTCACAGGGACTTAGCACAGATACGCAGTATTTT.

This chain links TRBV5-1 with TRBJ1-6; TRBD1 agrees at 9 bases. Trimming took 5 bases from V and 6 from J; bases not matched to a gene: 6. CDR1 SGHRS and CDR2 YFSETQ come from the germline V gene. CDR3 length equals 15 residues. The CDR3 protein is CASRRTGQGNSPLHF. The CDR3 DNA follows: TGCGCCAGCAGACGTACGGGACAGGGTAATTCACCCCTCCACTTT.

The rearrangement joins TRBV21-1 to TRBJ2-7. TRBV21-1 counts as a pseudogene. This CDR3 has 15 residues. The CDR3 is CASSKLGWRTYEQYF. In DNA form, the CDR3 reads TGTGCCAGCAGCAAATTGGGGTGGCGAACCTACGAGCAGTACTTC.

This chain connects TRBV29-1 to TRBJ1-1; possible D gene TRBD1, 6 bases. Per the germline V gene, CDR1 is SQVTM and CDR2 is ANQGSEA. The V end was cut by 4 bases, the J end by 0 bases, with 9 bases between. The CDR3 has 13 amino acids. The CDR3 coding sequence is TGCAGCGTTGGGAGGGGGATGAACACTGAAGCTTTCTTT. Protein sequence: CSVGRGMNTEAFF.

The gene calls are TRBV19 and TRBJ2-5; D perhaps matches TRBD1 (6 bases). Germline V gene lookup returns CDR1 LNHDA and CDR2 SQIVND (reference sequence). The ends were cut back, 6 bases at V and 3 bases at J, with 17 bases in the middle. The CDR3 is 15 residues long. Here the CDR3 DNA reads TGTGCCAGTAGGAACCCAGGGGTTTCGGAAGAGACCCAGTACTTC. Amino acids: CASRNPGVSEETQYF.

The table lists this clonotype with a few counts. The chain recombines TRBV19 with TRBJ1-6; D remains unclear. The CDR3 has 15 amino acids. Germline V gene lookup returns CDR1 LNHDA and CDR2 SQIVND (reference sequence). V lost 4 bases to trimming and J lost 8 bases, with 15 bases between them. The CDR3 region is CASSTLRMQDSPLHF. The DNA for the CDR3 is TGTGCCAGTAGTACCCTACGGATGCAAGATTCACCCCTCCACTTT.

This clonotype came up a few times. V is TRBV6-5 and J is TRBJ2-5; the D is unclear. With 4 bases removed from V and 5 bases from J, the gap between germline ends came to 17 bases. There are 15 residues in the CDR3. Germline CDR1 is MNHEY and CDR2 is SVGAGI. The CDR3 spells CASSSGPRIHETQYF. CDR3 coding DNA: TGTGCCAGCAGTTCCGGTCCTCGAATCCACGAGACCCAGTACTTC.

The chain carries TRBV30 and TRBJ2-1, with 7 bases that match TRBD2. Germline CDR1 reads GTSNPN; CDR2 reads SVGIG (reference sequence). This CDR3 region has 13 residues. Losses at the gene ends were 1 base for V and 8 bases for J; bases not matched to a gene: 5. The CDR3 DNA is TGTGCCTGGAGTGGGACTAGTCCCTATGAGCAGTTCTTC. Translated: CAWSGTSPYEQFF.

This clonotype turned up a few times. V is TRBV7-2 and J is TRBJ2-7; the D is unclear. The CDR3 length is 11 residues. Germline CDR1 is SGHTA and CDR2 is FQGNSA. The V and J ends lost 1 base and 9 bases respectively, with 7 bases between them. The DNA for the CDR3 is TGTGCCAGCAGCTTAGACTGGGCGCAGTACTTC. This gives the protein CASSLDWAQYF.

This clonotype showed up just a few times. V gene TRBV12-3 or TRBV12-4 combines with J gene TRBJ1-1; D gene unclear. V dropped 1 base and J dropped 5 bases, with 11 bases sitting between them. The CDR3 is made up of 14 amino acids. CDR3 DNA sequence: TGTGCCAGCAGTTTAGGCGGGATGAGGACTGAAGCTTTCTTT. It is translated as CASSLGGMRTEAFF.

The chain links TRBV29-1 to TRBJ2-7; 9 bases agree with TRBD2. This CDR3 has 15 amino acids. Germline values: CDR1 SQVTM, CDR2 ANQGSEA. The V gene end was trimmed by 5 bases and the J gene end by 4 bases; junction bases not matched to a gene: 12. In DNA, the CDR3 is TGCAGCGTTAGGAGGACTAGCGCTTACTCATACGAGCAGTACTTC. Its translation: CSVRRTSAYSYEQYF.

The V and J genes are TRBV6-5 and TRBJ1-2; 8 nucleotides agree with TRBD1. The CDR3 runs to 16 residues. CDR1 is MNHEY, CDR2 SVGAGI, per germline. The ends lost 4 bases at V and 1 base at J; junction bases unmatched: 8. CDR3 bases: TGTGCCAGCAGTTCAGGGGGCGCCGGTAGTAACTATGGCTACACCTTC. Its protein is CASSSGGAGSNYGYTF.

The chain recombines TRBV15 with TRBJ2-4, with TRBD1 as a possible D gene (6 bases). The CDR3 runs to 15 residues. CDR1 LNHNV and CDR2 YYDKDF come from the germline V gene (reference sequence). The germline V and J ends were trimmed by 3 bases and 1 base, with 10 bases remaining between them. This CDR3 is CATSRGHLAKNIQYF. The CDR3, as DNA: TGTGCCACCAGCAGGGGACACTTGGCCAAAAACATTCAGTACTTC.

This clonotype showed up many times. The J gene is TRBJ1-2, the V gene TRBV20-1; TRBD1 agrees at 10 bases. The germline CDR1 and CDR2 sequences are DFQATT and SNEGSKA (reference sequence). V lost 6 bases and J lost 10; bases outside the gene matches: 8. The CDR3 length is 12 residues. This CDR3 reads CSAPRTGGDYTF. For the CDR3, the DNA is TGCAGTGCCCCGAGGACAGGGGGTGACTACACCTTC.

The genes are TRBV4-2 and TRBJ2-1; a weak D match, TRBD2 (6 bases). The V end was cut by 0 bases, the J end by 6 bases, with 12 bases between. The CDR3 is 15 residues long. Germline CDR1 reads LGHNA; CDR2 reads YNFKEQ. This chain's CDR3 is CASSQEGGPGNEQFF. CDR3 DNA: TGTGCCAGCAGCCAAGAAGGAGGGCCGGGCAATGAGCAGTTCTTC.